This T cell receptor (beta chain) was sequenced in a study of CD8 T cells in ankylosing spondylitis. Remarks on this clonotype: Its cognate antigen is unknown.

Broader study findings: A motif of 7 to 9 highly homologous TCR beta variants was seen as apparently characteristic of ankylosing spondylitis blood. Disease-linked clones reportedly concentrated significantly in matched ankylosing spondylitis synovial fluid.

The length of the CDR3 is 14 residues. Germline V lookup: CDR1 KGHSH, CDR2 LQKENI. V gave up 1 base and J gave up 4 bases, with 9 bases separating them. It was by quantitative 5'-RACE with molecular barcodes that TCR beta libraries were made. MiXCR, applied by TCRdb to the 5' RACE reads, yields one record per CDR3 protein. This table has around 180,000 distinct CDR3 sequences, 10% to 15% appearing once. The receptor's source is a female donor with ankylosing spondylitis or in good health (not recorded which). The V and J genes are TRBV18 and TRBJ2-3; D may be TRBD1 or TRBD2 (5 bases each). Sequences were obtained from blood, either unsorted or a sorted T cell fraction (not recorded which). Written as DNA, the CDR3 is TGTGCCAGCTCACCACGAGGGGCTGCAGATACGCAGTATTTT. This gives the protein CASSPRGAADTQYF.